This T cell receptor (beta chain) originates from a study of graft-versus-host responses after intestinal transplantation. Study details: Anti-thymocyte globulin induction, then tacrolimus and steroids for about three years, went to all recipients. Points from the study as a whole: Levels of circulating GvH clones at their peak were associated with early post-transplant HvG declines. GvH clones were found in recipient marrow; some appeared first in ileum or blood.

On this clone itself: Its antigen remains unknown.

Clones were read by immunoSEQ multiplex PCR, and TCRdb kept only the in-frame ones, dropping some. There are more than 90,000 clones in the sample; 90% to 95% occur only once, and 1.2% lies in the top ten. The TCR comes from a human donor who was the organ donor for an intestinal transplant. The material was unstimulated CD8+ T cells sorted from spleen or lymph node cells, obtained before transplant.

CDR3 DNA sequence: TGTGCCAGCAGCCCCGGCGGGGGACAGCCCCAGCATTTT. It codes for CASSPGGGQPQHF. The V gene is TRBV5-6, the J gene TRBJ1-5, with a possible D match to TRBD1 (5 bases). Trimming pared 4 bases from V and 7 bases from J, leaving 12 bases between. This CDR3 spans 13 amino acids. Per germline, CDR1 SGHDT and CDR2 YYEEEE.